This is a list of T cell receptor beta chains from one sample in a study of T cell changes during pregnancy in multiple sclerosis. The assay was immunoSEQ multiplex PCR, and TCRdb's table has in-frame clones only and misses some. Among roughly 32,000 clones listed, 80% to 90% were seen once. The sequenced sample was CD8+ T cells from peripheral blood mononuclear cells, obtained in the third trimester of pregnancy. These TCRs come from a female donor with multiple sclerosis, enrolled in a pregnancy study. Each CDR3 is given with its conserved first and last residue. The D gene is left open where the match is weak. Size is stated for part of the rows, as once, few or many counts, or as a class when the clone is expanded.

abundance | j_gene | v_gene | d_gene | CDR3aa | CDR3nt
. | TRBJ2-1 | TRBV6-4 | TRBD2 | CASSDSAGVVNEQFF | TGTGCCAGCAGTGACTCTGCGGGAGTTGTCAATGAGCAGTTCTTC
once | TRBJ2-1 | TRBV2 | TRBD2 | CASSVGSGGGNEQFF | TGTGCCAGCAGTGTAGGTAGCGGGGGGGGAAATGAGCAGTTCTTC
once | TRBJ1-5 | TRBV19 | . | CASTPGQAGYNQPQHF | TGTGCCAGTACCCCAGGTCAGGCTGGGTACAATCAGCCCCAGCATTTT
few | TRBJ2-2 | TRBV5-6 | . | CASSFPSPGELFF | TGTGCCAGCAGCTTCCCCTCCCCCGGGGAGCTGTTTTTT
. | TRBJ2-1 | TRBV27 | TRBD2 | CASSSPPSGSYNEQFF | TGTGCCAGCAGTTCCCCCCCTAGCGGGAGTTACAATGAGCAGTTCTTC
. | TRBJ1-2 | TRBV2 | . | CASTTGPYGYTF | TGTGCCAGCACTACAGGGCCCTATGGCTACACCTTC
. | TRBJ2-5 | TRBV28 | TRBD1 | CASSQTGGFGETQYF | TGTGCCAGCAGTCAAACAGGGGGTTTTGGGGAGACCCAGTACTTC
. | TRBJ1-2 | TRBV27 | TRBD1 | CASGQGLTYGYTF | TGTGCCAGCGGACAGGGACTAACCTATGGCTACACCTTC
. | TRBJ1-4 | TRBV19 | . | CASSIGGELFF | TGTGCCAGTAGTATTGGGGGGGAACTGTTTTTT
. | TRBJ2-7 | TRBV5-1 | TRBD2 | CASSLELAGDYEQYF | TGCGCCAGCAGCTTAGAATTAGCGGGGGACTACGAGCAGTACTTC